The sample holds many counts of the clone carrying this T cell receptor beta chain. The antigen remains undetermined. Per germline, CDR1 SGHTA and CDR2 FQGNSA. The CDR3 loop spans 12 amino acids. Trimming left V 1 base short and J 6 bases short, with 7 bases between. Unique molecular identifier tags were affixed to discrete cDNA molecules. TCRdb re-derived calls from the 5' RACE reads in MiXCR, one entry per CDR3 protein. The repertoire has around 58,000 distinct CDR3 sequences, 4.9% of them found once; the top ten carry around 4.9%. This specimen comes from a study of early T cells in non-severe SARS-CoV-2 infection. At the level of the study: It was bulk RNA from unsorted whole blood that was sequenced, and the chains were unpaired. Study conclusions and caveats: Sequences matched to VDJdb favored anti-spike CD8 responses, while private and CD4 specificities were missed.

This TCR came from an adult who was a healthcare worker with PCR-confirmed SARS-CoV-2 infection or an uninfected control (not recorded which). The chain employs TRBV7-2 and TRBJ2-7, with unresolved D. Sequencing used whole blood. CDR3 bases: TGTGCCAGCAGCTTAGGCTGGGGCGAGCAGTACTTC. Amino acids: CASSLGWGEQYF.